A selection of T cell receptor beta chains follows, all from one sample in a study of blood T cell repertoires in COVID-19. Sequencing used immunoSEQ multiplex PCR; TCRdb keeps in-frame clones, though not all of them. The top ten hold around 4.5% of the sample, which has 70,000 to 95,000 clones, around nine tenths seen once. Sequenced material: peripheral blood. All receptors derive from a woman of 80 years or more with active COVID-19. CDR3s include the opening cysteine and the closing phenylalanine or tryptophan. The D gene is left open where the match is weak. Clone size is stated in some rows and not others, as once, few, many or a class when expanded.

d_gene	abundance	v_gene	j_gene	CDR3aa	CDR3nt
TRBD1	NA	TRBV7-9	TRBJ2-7	CASSLPGGGYEQYF	TGTGCCAGCAGCTTACCAGGGGGCGGGTACGAGCAGTACTTC
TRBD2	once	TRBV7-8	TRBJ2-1	CASSLVTGTSGRGNEQFF	TGTGCCAGCAGCTTAGTTACCGGGACTAGCGGGAGAGGTAATGAGCAGTTCTTC
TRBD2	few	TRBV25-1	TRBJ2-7	CASSELGGRAGYEQYF	TGTGCCAGCAGTGAATTGGGCGGGAGGGCCGGCTACGAGCAGTACTTC
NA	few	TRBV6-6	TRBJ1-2	CASTYPSGLEYGYTF	TGTGCCAGCACCTACCCCTCCGGACTCGAATATGGCTACACCTTC
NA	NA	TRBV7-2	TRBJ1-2	CASSGGPGTNAYGYTF	TGTGCCAGCAGTGGGGGACCCGGGACAAACGCCTATGGCTACACCTTC
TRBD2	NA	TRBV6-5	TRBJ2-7	CASSPLLAGGLGF	TGTGCCAGCAGTCCCCTACTAGCGGGAGGCCTTGGCTTC
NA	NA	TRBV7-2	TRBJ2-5	CASSWNEAETQYF	TGTGCCAGCAGCTGGAATGAAGCGGAGACCCAGTACTTC
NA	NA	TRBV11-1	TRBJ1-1	CASSFMNTEAFF	TGTGCCAGCAGCTTTATGAACACTGAAGCTTTCTTT
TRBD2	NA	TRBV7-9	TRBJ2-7	CAMSGLAGQKGVYEQYF	TGTGCCATGTCGGGACTAGCGGGGCAAAAGGGGGTCTACGAGCAGTACTTC
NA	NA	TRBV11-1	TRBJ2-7	CASSPGGSGYEQYF	TGTGCCAGCAGCCCCGGCGGGTCCGGCTACGAGCAGTACTTC
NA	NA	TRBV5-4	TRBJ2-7	CASSSMTGTYEQYF	TGTGCCAGCAGCTCCATGACAGGCACCTACGAGCAGTACTTC
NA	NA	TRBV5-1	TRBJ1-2	CASSLAGVGGYTF	TGCGCCAGCAGCTTGGCAGGGGTCGGGGGCTACACCTTC
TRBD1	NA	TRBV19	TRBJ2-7	CASNLKAAGGFNEQYF	TGTGCCAGTAATCTAAAGGCGGCAGGGGGTTTCAACGAGCAGTACTTC
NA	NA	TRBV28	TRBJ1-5	CASSLKVGINQPQHF	TGTGCCAGCAGTTTAAAGGTCGGGATCAATCAGCCCCAGCATTTT
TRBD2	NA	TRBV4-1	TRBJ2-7	CASSQGLAGSYEQYF	TGCGCCAGCAGTCAGGGACTAGCGGGTTCCTACGAGCAGTACTTC
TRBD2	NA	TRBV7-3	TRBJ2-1	CASSSGLAGGLSYNEQFF	TGTGCCAGCAGCTCAGGACTAGCGGGAGGTCTCTCCTACAATGAGCAGTTCTTC
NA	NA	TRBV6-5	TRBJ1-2	CASSQPDGYTF	TGTGCCAGCAGTCAACCGGATGGCTACACCTTC
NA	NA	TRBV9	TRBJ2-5	CASSVSGLETQYF	TGTGCCAGCAGCGTATCAGGGTTGGAGACCCAGTACTTC
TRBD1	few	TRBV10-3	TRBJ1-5	CAISTATGAQHF	TGTGCCATCAGTACAGCTACAGGGGCCCAGCATTTT
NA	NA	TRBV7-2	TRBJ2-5	CASSTDTETQYF	TGTGCCAGCAGCACTGACACGGAGACCCAGTACTTC
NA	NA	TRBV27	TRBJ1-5	CASSLTGPNQPQHF	TGTGCCAGCAGTTTGACAGGCCCCAATCAGCCCCAGCATTTT
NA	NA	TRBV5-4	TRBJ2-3	CASSLGLDVDTQYF	TGTGCCAGCAGCTTGGGACTAGATGTAGATACGCAGTATTTT